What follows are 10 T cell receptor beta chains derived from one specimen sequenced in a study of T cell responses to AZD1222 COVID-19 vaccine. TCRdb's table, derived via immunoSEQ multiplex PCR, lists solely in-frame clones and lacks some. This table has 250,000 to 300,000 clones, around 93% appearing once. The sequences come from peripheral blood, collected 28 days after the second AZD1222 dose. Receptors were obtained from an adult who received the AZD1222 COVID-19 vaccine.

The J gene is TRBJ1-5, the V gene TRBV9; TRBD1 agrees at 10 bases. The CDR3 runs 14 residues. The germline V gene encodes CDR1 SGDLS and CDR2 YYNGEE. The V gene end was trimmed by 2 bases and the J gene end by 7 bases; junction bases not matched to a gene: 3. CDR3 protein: CASSVGDRGQPQHF. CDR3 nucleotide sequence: TGTGCCAGCAGCGTCGGGGACAGGGGACAGCCCCAGCATTTT.

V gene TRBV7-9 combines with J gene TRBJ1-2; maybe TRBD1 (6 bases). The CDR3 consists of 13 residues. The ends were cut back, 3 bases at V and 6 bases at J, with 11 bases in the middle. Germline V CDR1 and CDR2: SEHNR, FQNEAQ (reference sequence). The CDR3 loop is CASSFGGADGYTF. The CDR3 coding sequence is TGTGCCAGCAGCTTTGGGGGGGCAGATGGCTACACCTTC.

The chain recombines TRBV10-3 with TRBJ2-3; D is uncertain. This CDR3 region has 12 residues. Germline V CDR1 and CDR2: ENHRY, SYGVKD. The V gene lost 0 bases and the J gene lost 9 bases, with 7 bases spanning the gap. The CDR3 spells CAISESQRTQYF. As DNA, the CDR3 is TGTGCCATCAGTGAGTCTCAAAGGACGCAGTATTTT.

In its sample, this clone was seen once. DNA of the CDR3: TGTGCCAGCAGTTTTGCCGGGGCCAGACAAGAGACCCAGTACTTC. Its translation: CASSFAGARQETQYF. The chain employs TRBV28 and TRBJ2-5; the D call may be TRBD1 or TRBD2 (5 bases each). The ends were cut back, 3 bases at V and 2 bases at J, with 13 bases in the middle. This CDR3 comprises 15 residues. Germline CDR1 is MDHEN and CDR2 is SYDVKM.

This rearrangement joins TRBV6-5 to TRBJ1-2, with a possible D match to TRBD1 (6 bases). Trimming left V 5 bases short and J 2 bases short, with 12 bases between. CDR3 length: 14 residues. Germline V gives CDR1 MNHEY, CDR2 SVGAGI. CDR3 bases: TGTGCCAGCAGTACCCGGACAGAGAACTATGGCTACACCTTC. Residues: CASSTRTENYGYTF.

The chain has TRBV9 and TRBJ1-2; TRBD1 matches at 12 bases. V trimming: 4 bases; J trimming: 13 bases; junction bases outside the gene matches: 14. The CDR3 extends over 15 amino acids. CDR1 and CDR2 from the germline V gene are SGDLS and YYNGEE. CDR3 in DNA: TGTGCCAGCAGCATAACCGGGACAGGGGGCGAGGATTGCACCTTC. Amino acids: CASSITGTGGEDCTF.

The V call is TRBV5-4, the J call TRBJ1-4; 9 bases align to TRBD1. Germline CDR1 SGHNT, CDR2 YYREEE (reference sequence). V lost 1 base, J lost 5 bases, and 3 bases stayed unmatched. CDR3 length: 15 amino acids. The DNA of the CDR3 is TGTGCCAGCAGCTTGAGGGGGACAGGGAATGAAAAACTGTTTTTT. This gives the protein CASSLRGTGNEKLFF.

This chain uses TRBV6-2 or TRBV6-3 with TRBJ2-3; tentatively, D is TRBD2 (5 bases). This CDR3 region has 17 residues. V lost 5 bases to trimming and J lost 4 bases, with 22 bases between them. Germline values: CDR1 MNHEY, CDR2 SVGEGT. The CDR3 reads CASSRRDAPFQADTQYF. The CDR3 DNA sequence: TGTGCCAGCAGTCGCCGGGATGCCCCATTCCAAGCAGATACGCAGTATTTT.

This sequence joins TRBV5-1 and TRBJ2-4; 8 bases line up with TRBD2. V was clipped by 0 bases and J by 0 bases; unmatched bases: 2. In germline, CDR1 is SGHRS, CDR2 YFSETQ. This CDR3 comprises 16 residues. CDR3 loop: CASSLGLAGAKNIQYF. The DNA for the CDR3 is TGCGCCAGCAGCTTGGGGCTAGCGGGAGCCAAAAACATTCAGTACTTC.

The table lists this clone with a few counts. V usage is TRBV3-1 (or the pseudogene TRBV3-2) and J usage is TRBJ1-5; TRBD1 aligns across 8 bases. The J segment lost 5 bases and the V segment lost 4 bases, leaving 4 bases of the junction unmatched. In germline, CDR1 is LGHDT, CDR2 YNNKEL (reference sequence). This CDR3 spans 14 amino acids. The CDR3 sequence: CASSPQTGDQPQHF. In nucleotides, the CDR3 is TGTGCCAGCAGCCCCCAGACAGGGGATCAGCCCCAGCATTTT.